A single TCR beta chain is shown here with its context. What it binds is not known. Trimming took off 3 bases at V and 8 bases at J, with 16 bases between the two ends. Germline V gene sequence: CDR1 SNHLY, CDR2 FYNNEI. The CDR3 runs to 14 residues. TCR beta CDR3 sequences were amplified from RNA transcripts. HTBI primers were the set used in a first-round RT-PCR of the TCR CDR3. TCRdb used MiXCR to reprocess the multiplex PCR reads, holding one entry per CDR3 protein. The sample holds roughly 500,000 distinct CDR3 sequences, around 46% seen once. The sample is drawn from a study of T cells in Graves' hyperthyroidism and ophthalmopathy. General observations from the study: The model's output predicted ophthalmopathy at a median of 6.5 months prior to onset.

The diagnostic basis comprised clinical symptoms, serum thyroxine and TRAb, thyroid ultrasound and orbital computed tomography. This rearrangement joins TRBV2 to TRBJ1-2; tentatively, D is TRBD1 (5 bases). Sequenced material: peripheral blood or thyroid tissue (not recorded which). The receptor comes from an adult woman with Graves' disease, either hyperthyroidism or ophthalmopathy (not recorded which). The CDR3 DNA sequence: TGTGCCAGCAGTGAGCCCGTCGGGGCGACGGGCTACACCTTC. Its translation: CASSEPVGATGYTF.